The 12 T cell receptor beta chains presented below share a single source sample, sequenced in a study of regulatory T cells in long-lasting Graves disease. For TCR beta, libraries came from iRepertoire HTBI primers and Arm-PCR of CDR3 regions. TCRdb reanalysed the multiplex PCR reads using MiXCR and keeps one entry per CDR3 protein. The sample gives over 650,000 distinct CDR3 sequences, around 32% of which show up once; roughly 41% is in the top ten. Time point here: persistent/refractory GD, antithyroid drugs over 5 years with positive TRAb. RNA extracted from PBMCs served as the sequencing template. This specimen consisted of peripheral blood mononuclear cells (PBMCs), obtained when the disease was refractory, from a patient treated with antithyroid drugs. The receptors originated from a female donor with Graves disease.

The gene calls are TRBV6-1 and TRBJ1-1; 10 positions agree with TRBD1. Germline V gene lookup returns CDR1 MNHNS and CDR2 SASEGT. This CDR3 is built from 15 residues. With 4 bases clipped from V and 0 bases from J, the junction kept 2 bases outside the gene matches. The CDR3 here is CASSGTGGMNTEAFF. CDR3 DNA sequence: TGTGCCAGCAGTGGGACAGGGGGTATGAACACTGAAGCTTTCTTT.

A few counts support this clonotype. The chain combines TRBV5-1 with TRBJ2-7; TRBD2 matches at 8 bases. The CDR3 has 15 amino acids. The ends lost 4 bases at V and 4 bases at J; junction bases unmatched: 10. Germline loops: CDR1 SGHRS, CDR2 YFSETQ. The CDR3 loop is CASSPGPSGPYEQYF. The CDR3 coding sequence is TGCGCCAGCAGCCCCGGACCTAGCGGGCCGTACGAGCAGTACTTC.

This clonotype has a handful of counts. The chain recombines TRBV30 with TRBJ1-1, with 10 positions matching TRBD1. This CDR3 comprises 12 residues. Trimming at V came to 8 bases and at J to 4 bases, leaving 4 bases not matched to a gene. Germline V gene sequence: CDR1 GTSNPN, CDR2 SVGIG (reference sequence). CDR3 sequence reads: CALRTGGTEAFF. DNA for the CDR3: TGTGCCCTCCGGACAGGGGGCACTGAAGCTTTCTTT.

The chain couples TRBV19 to TRBJ1-1, with D possibly matching TRBD1 (6 bases). V dropped 3 bases and J dropped 3 bases, with 14 bases sitting between them. Germline V gene sequence: CDR1 LNHDA, CDR2 SQIVND (reference sequence). The CDR3 length is 15 residues. CDR3 sequence (DNA): TGTGCCAGTAGTATCCGTAAACAGGGTTACACTGAAGCTTTCTTT. It specifies CASSIRKQGYTEAFF.

This clonotype was found a few times. The chain joins TRBV12-3 or TRBV12-4 to TRBJ2-7; 10 bases are shared with TRBD1. This CDR3 spans 13 amino acids. The V segment lost 4 bases and the J segment 5 bases; nucleotides outside the gene matches: 2. In nucleotides, the CDR3 is TGTGCCAGCAGTTCGGGGACAGGGGACGAGCAGTACTTC. Its protein is CASSSGTGDEQYF.

This chain uses TRBV5-1 with TRBJ1-1; TRBD1 might be the D (5 bases). The CDR3 runs 15 residues. Germline V lookup: CDR1 SGHRS, CDR2 YFSETQ. The V and J ends lost 3 bases and 7 bases respectively, with 19 bases between them. CDR3 coding DNA: TGCGCCAGCAGCTCCACCGGGGGTCGCAAGCTTGAAGCTTTCTTT. Its protein product is CASSSTGGRKLEAFF.

The CDR3 DNA sequence: TGCGCCAGCAGCTTGGTGGCCGGGTACGGAAACACCATATATTTT. Encoded protein: CASSLVAGYGNTIYF. This rearrangement joins TRBV5-1 to TRBJ1-3, with unresolved D. V was shortened by 0 bases and J by 4 bases, with 11 bases between the two germline ends. CDR1 and CDR2 from the germline V gene are SGHRS and YFSETQ. The CDR3 has 15 amino acids.

This clonotype was seen more than once but under ten times. The genes are TRBV10-3 and TRBJ1-2; 8 bases match TRBD1. Germline CDR1 is ENHRY and CDR2 is SYGVKD. V dropped 4 bases and J dropped 6; count of bases not matched to a gene: 10. The CDR3 totals 15 residues. For the CDR3, the DNA is TGTGCCATCAGTGTTATGGCAGGGGGACAGGATGGCTACACCTTC. Amino acids: CAISVMAGGQDGYTF.

In nucleotides, the CDR3 is TGTGCCAGCAGTGTCGAGACTAGCACAGATACGCAGTATTTT. It codes for CASSVETSTDTQYF. The genes are TRBV2 and TRBJ2-3; D call uncertain. The length of the CDR3 is 14 residues. V lost 4 bases and J lost 0, with 8 bases in between. In germline, CDR1 is SNHLY, CDR2 FYNNEI.

This clonotype was detected ten times or more. This chain uses TRBV5-1 with TRBJ2-7; 9 nucleotides agree with TRBD2. This CDR3 spans 16 amino acids. V lost 3 bases and J lost 5; bases outside the gene matches: 12. CDR1 and CDR2 from the germline V gene are SGHRS and YFSETQ. The CDR3 loop is CASSWSRAGGPHEQYF. CDR3 coding DNA: TGCGCCAGCAGCTGGAGTAGGGCGGGAGGGCCCCACGAGCAGTACTTC.

This clonotype was counted ten times or more. The chain employs TRBV28 and TRBJ1-1, with D tentatively TRBD1 (5 bases). Between the trimmed V and J ends, which lost 4 bases and 3 bases, there was a span of 15 bases. The CDR3 spans 15 residues. Germline CDR1 and CDR2: MDHEN and SYDVKM. CDR3 region: CASSYTRGGDTEAFF. The DNA for the CDR3 is TGTGCCAGCAGTTATACTAGGGGAGGCGACACTGAAGCTTTCTTT.

In its sample, this clonotype was seen a few times. The chain joins TRBV28 to TRBJ1-3; D gene ambiguous. V lost 8 bases and J 0 bases, leaving 11 bases between the germline ends. The CDR3 contains 14 residues. Looked up from germline, CDR1 is MDHEN and CDR2 is SYDVKM. This CDR3 is CASLKFPSGNTIYF. The CDR3 DNA reads TGTGCCAGCCTGAAGTTTCCCTCTGGAAACACCATATATTTT.